This T cell receptor (beta chain) was captured by sequencing in a study of T cell changes during pregnancy in multiple sclerosis. Repertoires were generated with immunoSEQ multiplex PCR, while TCRdb's copy carries only in-frame clones and drops some. This sample has 100,000 or so clones; 90% to 95% occur once, and the top ten carry less than 1%. The CDR3 sequence is 14 residues long. Looked up from germline, CDR1 is LNHDA and CDR2 is SQIVND (reference sequence). Trimming stripped 2 bases from V and 4 bases from J, with 9 bases between. The TCR was taken from a female donor with multiple sclerosis, enrolled in a pregnancy study. The rearrangement joins TRBV19 to TRBJ2-1; D might be TRBD1 (5 bases). The source was peripheral blood, collected after pregnancy. CDR3 protein: CASSILGQYNEQFF. The DNA of the CDR3 is TGTGCCAGTAGTATATTGGGGCAGTACAATGAGCAGTTCTTC. The variable domain in full, completed from reference TRBV19 and TRBJ2-1, reads DGGITQSPKYLFRKEGQNVTLSCEQNLNHDAMYWYRQDPGQGLRLIYYSQIVNDFQKGDIAEGYSVSREKKESFPLTVTSAQKNPTAFYLCASSILGQYNEQFFGPGTRLTVL.